These T cell receptor beta chains were read from a single sample in a study of T cells in Graves' hyperthyroidism and ophthalmopathy. A single record per CDR3 protein comes from TCRdb applying MiXCR to the multiplex PCR reads. The sample has around 690,000 distinct CDR3 sequences, about 18% seen once. Material for sequencing was blood. These receptors came from a man aged 45-65 years with Graves' hyperthyroidism. Both conserved end residues are part of each CDR3. The D gene is left open where the match is weak. Clone size is shown for a subset of rows, as once, few, many or a class of expanded clone.

CASSVAGGPHEQYF TGTGCCAGCAGCGTAGCGGGAGGGCCCCACGAGCAGTACTTC many TRBD2 TRBJ2-7 TRBV9
CASSLEARPVF TGCGCCAGCAGCTTGGAGGCTAGGCCGGTCTTC few - TRBJ2-1 TRBV5-1
CASSFQGPYSDEQYF TGCGCCAGCAGCTTTCAGGGGCCTTATTCAGACGAGCAGTACTTC many - TRBJ2-7 TRBV5-1
CAIRRQGSSYEQYF TGTGCCATCAGGAGACAGGGGAGCTCCTACGAGCAGTACTTC few TRBD1 TRBJ2-7 TRBV10-3
CASSEEASGSRELFF TGTGCCAGCAGTGAAGAGGCTAGCGGGAGTCGGGAGCTGTTTTTT many TRBD2 TRBJ2-2 TRBV2
CASSDQPGTSAPFF TGTGCCAGCAGTGATCAACCCGGGACTAGTGCCCCGTTCTTC few TRBD2 TRBJ2-1 TRBV6-1
CASSLNRGSTEAFF TGTGCCAGCAGCTTGAACAGGGGCTCCACTGAAGCTTTCTTT few TRBD1 TRBJ1-1 TRBV7-6
CSVDSSGRYQETQYF TGCAGCGTTGATAGTAGCGGAAGGTACCAAGAGACCCAGTACTTC many - TRBJ2-5 TRBV29-1
CASSLILAGGPYEQYF TGTGCCAGCAGCTTAATATTAGCGGGAGGACCCTACGAGCAGTACTTC many TRBD2 TRBJ2-7 TRBV7-2
CASRLTGQGSPLHF TGTGCCAGCAGATTGACGGGACAGGGATCACCCCTCCACTTT - TRBD1 TRBJ1-6 TRBV28
CASSLGGEDTEAFF TGTGCCAGCAGTTTAGGGGGCGAAGACACTGAAGCTTTCTTT - - TRBJ1-1 TRBV28
CSARVRVDPEAFF TGCAGTGCTAGAGTACGGGTAGACCCTGAAGCTTTCTTT many - TRBJ1-1 TRBV20-1
CSAWVLSSYEQYF TGCAGTGCGTGGGTCTTAAGCTCCTACGAGCAGTACTTC many - TRBJ2-7 TRBV20-1
CASSLSWSINQPQHF TGTGCCAGCAGCTTATCATGGAGCATCAATCAGCCCCAGCATTTT - - TRBJ1-5 TRBV7-2
CASSSNPGVQYF TGTGCCAGCAGCTCTAATCCCGGGGTTCAGTACTTC - - TRBJ2-5 TRBV28
CAWGGSYTNYGYTF TGTGCCTGGGGGGGCTCATATACTAACTATGGCTACACCTTC many - TRBJ1-2 TRBV2
CASSLTGLAGVMGPDTQYF TGTGCCAGCAGCCTCACCGGACTAGCGGGAGTGATGGGGCCAGATACGCAGTATTTT - TRBD2 TRBJ2-3 TRBV7-3
CASSLGATPRGELFF TGTGCCAGCAGTTTAGGGGCGACTCCAAGAGGGGAGCTGTTTTTT - - TRBJ2-2 TRBV12-3/TRBV12-4
CSASLNADPTDTQYF TGCAGTGCTAGTCTTAACGCGGACCCCACAGATACGCAGTATTTT - - TRBJ2-3 TRBV20-1
CASSPAGQGKNSPLHF TGTGCCAGCTCACCGGCAGGACAGGGGAAGAATTCACCCCTCCACTTT few TRBD1 TRBJ1-6 TRBV18
CASSQDSSYGRSYNEQFF TGCGCCAGCAGCCAAGATAGCTCTTATGGCAGAAGCTACAATGAGCAGTTCTTC few - TRBJ2-1 TRBV4-3
CATSDRTSGGGEQFF TGTGCCACCAGTGATCGGACTAGCGGAGGGGGTGAGCAGTTCTTC few TRBD2 TRBJ2-1 TRBV24-1
CASSLDQGEAFF TGTGCCAGCAGCTTAGACCAGGGTGAAGCTTTCTTT - - TRBJ1-1 TRBV7-9
CATSRTDSYNEQFF TGTGCCACCAGCAGGACAGACAGTTACAATGAGCAGTTCTTC many - TRBJ2-1 TRBV15
CASSPLGGMYQPQHF TGTGCCAGCAGTCCTTTGGGGGGGATGTATCAGCCCCAGCATTTT many - TRBJ1-5 TRBV6-1
CASSQAGLSETQYF TGCGCCAGCAGCCAAGCGGGCCTATCAGAGACCCAGTACTTC - - TRBJ2-5 TRBV4-3
CSASGTETYEQYF TGCAGTGCTAGCGGGACCGAGACCTACGAGCAGTACTTC - - TRBJ2-7 TRBV20-1
CATSDLSETQYF TGTGCCACCAGTGATTTGTCAGAGACCCAGTACTTC few - TRBJ2-5 TRBV24-1
CAWSRGREQFF TGTGCCTGGAGTAGGGGGCGAGAGCAGTTCTTC - TRBD1 TRBJ2-1 TRBV30
CASSLDPGGTLTDTQYF TGTGCCAGCAGCTTAGATCCGGGAGGGACGCTCACAGATACGCAGTATTTT many TRBD2 TRBJ2-3 TRBV11-2
CASSLPLKGEAFF TGCGCCAGCAGCTTACCCCTCAAGGGTGAAGCTTTCTTT - - TRBJ1-1 TRBV5-1
CASSEWGGGTEAFF TGTGCCAGCAGTGAATGGGGGGGAGGCACTGAAGCTTTCTTT - - TRBJ1-1 TRBV25-1
CATSDHIAGGGEQYF TGTGCCACCAGTGATCATATAGCGGGAGGAGGCGAGCAGTACTTC - TRBD2 TRBJ2-7 TRBV24-1
CASSIGGGAPVEQFF TGTGCCAGTAGTATTGGGGGGGGGGCTCCCGTTGAGCAGTTCTTC few - TRBJ2-1 TRBV19
CASSVGDSLNEQFF TGTGCCAGCAGCGTTGGGGACTCCCTCAATGAGCAGTTCTTC - - TRBJ2-1 TRBV9
CASSYFRGYEQYF TGTGCCAGCAGTTACTTCAGGGGGTACGAGCAGTACTTC few TRBD1 TRBJ2-7 TRBV6-2/TRBV6-3
CASSAGTVNTEAFF TGTGCCAGCAGTGCCGGGACGGTGAACACTGAAGCTTTCTTT many - TRBJ1-1 TRBV27
CASSGTSGLTGELFF TGTGCCAGCAGTGGAACTAGCGGGTTGACCGGGGAGCTATTTTTT few TRBD2 TRBJ2-2 TRBV25-1
CASSFRDTDYEQYF TGTGCCAGCAGCTTCCGGGACACCGACTACGAGCAGTACTTC many - TRBJ2-7 TRBV7-9
CASSLAQSSGNTIYF TGCGCCAGCAGCTTGGCGCAGTCCTCTGGAAACACCATATATTTT few - TRBJ1-3 TRBV5-1
CASSLELDSNTGELFF TGTGCCAGCAGCTTAGAATTGGACTCCAACACCGGGGAGCTGTTTTTT - - TRBJ2-2 TRBV5-6
CAWSVRRLAGVTGELFF TGTGCCTGGAGTGTACGGAGGCTAGCGGGAGTCACCGGGGAGCTGTTTTTT few TRBD2 TRBJ2-2 TRBV30
CASSYSQGSQPQHF TGTGCCAGCAGTTACTCCCAGGGAAGTCAGCCCCAGCATTTT few - TRBJ1-5 TRBV6-5
CASSLGRDTYTDTQYF TGTGCCAGCAGCTTAGGACGGGACACCTACACAGATACGCAGTATTTT many - TRBJ2-3 TRBV7-9
CASSLGRAGEQYF TGTGCCAGCAGCCTCGGGAGGGCGGGCGAGCAGTACTTC few TRBD2 TRBJ2-7 TRBV9
CASSFAGTRGEEQYF TGTGCCAGCAGCTTCGCCGGGACTAGAGGAGAAGAGCAGTACTTC few TRBD2 TRBJ2-7 TRBV7-2